The TCR beta chain described here comes from a study of CD8+ T cells in alopecia areata. In the study overall: Tofacitinib ran for 6 to 18 months before 6 months off drug.

Germline V CDR1 and CDR2: SGHAT, FQNNGV. This CDR3 spans 15 amino acids. The J segment lost 3 bases and the V segment lost 1 base, leaving 3 bases of the junction unmatched. Extraction and reverse transcription of RNA yielded cDNA as the sequencing template. This table comes from immunoSEQ multiplex PCR, and its TCRdb copy is limited to in-frame clones, with some not included. The sample lists about 190,000 clones; 45% to 65% were seen once. Treatment of the sample: oral pan-JAK inhibitor, 5-10 mg twice daily. Overall study findings and caveats: Higher clonality and more expanded CD8+ clones appeared in lesional than normal scalp.

Note on this clone: Its cognate antigen is unknown.

This TCR was sampled from a human donor with alopecia areata. The source material was CD4+ T cells sorted from blood, sampled at week 4, from a patient treated with tofacitinib. The chain joins TRBV11-2 to TRBJ2-3, with 8 bases lining up with TRBD1. The CDR3 here is CASSLGQGATDTQYF. The DNA of the CDR3 is TGTGCCAGCAGCTTAGGGCAGGGGGCGACAGATACGCAGTATTTT.